This is a list of T cell receptor beta chains from one sample in a study of T cells expressing NK-cell markers. TCRdb reprocessed the 5' RACE reads and reports one entry per CDR3 protein, with no DNA. The sample has around 280,000 distinct CDR3 sequences, and its top ten clones hold about 0.4%. The specimen sequenced was blood T cells: a sorted CD56 or NKG2C T cell subset, CD4+ or CD8+ T cells, or bulk PBMC T cells (not recorded which). The receptor source for this set is a man between 18 and 35 years old in good health. Both conserved end residues are part of each CDR3.

CASSAQGGPQPQHF	TRBV7-9	TRBJ1-5
CASSLAGGQEQFF	TRBV27	TRBJ2-1
CAICRGFYYNEQFF	TRBV10-3	TRBJ2-1
CASSLTDTYEQYF	TRBV5-1	TRBJ2-7
CASSRTGRLDTDTQYF	TRBV28	TRBJ2-3
CSAARGFRGSNEKLFF	TRBV20-1	TRBJ1-4
CASSLEETSGEQYF	TRBV12-3/TRBV12-4	TRBJ2-7
CASSFPSGTKVYEQYF	TRBV12-3/TRBV12-4	TRBJ2-7
CSAADRGINYGYTF	TRBV20-1	TRBJ1-2
CAISDTNTDTQYF	TRBV10-3	TRBJ2-3
CASSSRGSGNTIYF	TRBV5-4	TRBJ1-3
CAIPRITSGRTDTQYF	TRBV7-9	TRBJ2-3
CASSRQGWHEQFF	TRBV6-1	TRBJ2-1
CASSKTAGTQYF	TRBV11-2	TRBJ2-3
CASSLKNGYEQYF	TRBV7-2	TRBJ2-7
CATSRGDSPLHF	TRBV24-1	TRBJ1-6
CASSAQTGNNEQFF	TRBV9	TRBJ2-1
CASSPPGDSPLHF	TRBV2	TRBJ1-6
CASSIPTGLFVNEQFF	TRBV19	TRBJ2-1
CASGPGRGRRDEQYF	TRBV28	TRBJ2-7
CASSILGPPGHTEAFF	TRBV7-8	TRBJ1-1
CAIRINTEAFF	TRBV10-3	TRBJ1-1
CASSSPPWEQFF	TRBV5-5	TRBJ2-1
CASSLWGYGYTF	TRBV7-2	TRBJ1-2
CAISERQEAFF	TRBV10-3	TRBJ1-1
CSPGGPDTQYF	TRBV20-1	TRBJ2-3
CSAPGTGDEAFF	TRBV20-1	TRBJ1-1
CASSSFRGQPEAFF	TRBV7-9	TRBJ1-1
CASSLEGTGGETQYF	TRBV7-9	TRBJ2-5
CSPKVGGNPYEQYF	TRBV20-1	TRBJ2-7
CSASADRGLGEKLFF	TRBV20-1	TRBJ1-4
CSAGRDAIRDTQYF	TRBV20-1	TRBJ2-3
CSAGGLGADTQYF	TRBV20-1	TRBJ2-3
CASSYGQGSGNTIYF	TRBV6-5	TRBJ1-3
CSERLAGGNEQFF	TRBV29-1	TRBJ2-1
CASSMSSHYNEQFF	TRBV9	TRBJ2-1
CSARDSGKNTIYF	TRBV20-1	TRBJ1-3
CASSLVPTSGMADTQYF	TRBV5-1	TRBJ2-3
CASSLDDYEQYF	TRBV5-1	TRBJ2-7
CASSRLAGYNEQFF	TRBV6-4	TRBJ2-1
CASSEWAAPDTQYF	TRBV2	TRBJ2-3
CASSYGGPGGPYEQYF	TRBV6-5	TRBJ2-7
CASSFPIASTGELFF	TRBV5-1	TRBJ2-2
CASSLALAGTNEQFF	TRBV7-9	TRBJ2-1
CAISNRGRTSTDTQYF	TRBV10-3	TRBJ2-3
CASSLLRGRDTGELFF	TRBV12-3/TRBV12-4	TRBJ2-2
CASSLAGARYNEQFF	TRBV7-2	TRBJ2-1
CSARDAGGIQETQYF	TRBV20-1	TRBJ2-5
CSATGILIPYNEQFF	TRBV20-1	TRBJ2-1